These T cell receptor beta chains were read from a single sample in a study of blood T cell repertoires in COVID-19. Generated by immunoSEQ multiplex PCR, the TCRdb table keeps only in-frame clones and is missing some. The sample lists 280,000 or so clones, around 89% occurring once. Sequencing input: peripheral blood. The source of these receptors is a woman in her thirties who had recovered from COVID-19. Both conserved end residues are part of each CDR3. The D gene is left open where the match is weak. Some rows have no size entry. The others give once, few or many, or a class for an expanded clone.

J: TRBJ2-2; size: -; D: TRBD2; V: TRBV11-2; DNA: TGTGCCAGCCCCCCGGGGGGTGGGGCCGGGGAGCTGTTTTTT; CDR3: CASPPGGGAGELFF
J: TRBJ1-2; size: -; D: -; V: TRBV30; DNA: TGTGCCTGGAGTGTAAGTACAGGCTATGGCTACACCTTC; CDR3: CAWSVSTGYGYTF
J: TRBJ1-5; size: -; D: -; V: TRBV15; DNA: TGTGCCACCAGCAGAGATCCAACCGCACCGAGACAGCCCCAGCATTTT; CDR3: CATSRDPTAPRQPQHF
J: TRBJ2-7; size: -; D: TRBD2; V: TRBV12-3/TRBV12-4; DNA: TGTGCCAGCAAGCGTCCGGGGGGCTACGAGCAGTACTTC; CDR3: CASKRPGGYEQYF
J: TRBJ1-5; size: once; D: -; V: TRBV2; DNA: TGTGCCAGCAGTGTTCGAGGGAGGCAGCCCCAGCATTTT; CDR3: CASSVRGRQPQHF
J: TRBJ1-2; size: -; D: TRBD1; V: TRBV12-5; DNA: TGTGCTAGTGCCCCGACAGGGGGTCACTATGGCTACACCTTC; CDR3: CASAPTGGHYGYTF
J: TRBJ1-2; size: -; D: TRBD1; V: TRBV6-2/TRBV6-3; DNA: TGTGCCAGCAGTACCGGACAGGAAATGACTTCTAACTATGGCTACACCTTC; CDR3: CASSTGQEMTSNYGYTF
J: TRBJ1-5; size: -; D: TRBD1; V: TRBV2; DNA: TGTGCCAGCAGTACCCAGGGGGCAGGACAGCCCCAGCATTTT; CDR3: CASSTQGAGQPQHF
J: TRBJ1-5; size: -; D: TRBD1; V: TRBV28; DNA: TGTGCCAGCAGTCCCCCCAACCGACAGGGTGTGGGCAATCAGCCCCAGCATTTT; CDR3: CASSPPNRQGVGNQPQHF
J: TRBJ1-1; size: once; D: -; V: TRBV19; DNA: TGTGCCAGTAGTGGACAGTTCATGAACACTGAAGCTTTCTTT; CDR3: CASSGQFMNTEAFF
J: TRBJ1-2; size: -; D: -; V: TRBV19; DNA: TGTGCCAGTAGTCCGACAGATGACAGATTCTATGGCTACACCTTC; CDR3: CASSPTDDRFYGYTF
J: TRBJ2-2; size: few; D: TRBD2; V: TRBV7-9; DNA: TGTGCCAGCAGCCCGACTAGCGGGGGGGCCAATGCGAACACCGGGGAGCTGTTTTTT; CDR3: CASSPTSGGANANTGELFF
J: TRBJ2-1; size: few; D: -; V: TRBV18; DNA: TGTGCCAGCTCACTTGGACTCGACAATGAGCAGTTCTTC; CDR3: CASSLGLDNEQFF
J: TRBJ2-5; size: -; D: TRBD2; V: TRBV19; DNA: TGTGCCAGTAATAGCGGGGGCGAGACCCAGTACTTC; CDR3: CASNSGGETQYF
J: TRBJ2-6; size: -; D: -; V: TRBV24-1; DNA: TGTGCCACCCAGGCTGTCGGGGGGCCTGGGGCCAACGTCCTGACTTTC; CDR3: CATQAVGGPGANVLTF
J: TRBJ2-4; size: -; D: -; V: TRBV18; DNA: TGTGCCAGCTCCCCCGGACTAGCCAAAAACATTCAGTACTTC; CDR3: CASSPGLAKNIQYF
J: TRBJ2-1; size: -; D: -; V: TRBV2; DNA: TGTGCCAGCACCATACTGGGAGATAACCCCTACAATGAGCAGTTCTTC; CDR3: CASTILGDNPYNEQFF
J: TRBJ1-5; size: -; D: -; V: TRBV27; DNA: TGTGCCAGCAGTTTCACCGGTCTCGATCAGCCCCAGCATTTT; CDR3: CASSFTGLDQPQHF
J: TRBJ1-5; size: -; D: -; V: TRBV7-2; DNA: TGTGCCAGCAGCATGAACCAGGATCAGCCCCAGCATTTT; CDR3: CASSMNQDQPQHF
J: TRBJ1-2; size: -; D: -; V: TRBV27; DNA: TGTGCCAGCAGTTTCCAGACAGGAACTGATGGCTACACCTTC; CDR3: CASSFQTGTDGYTF
J: TRBJ1-6; size: -; D: TRBD1; V: TRBV6-5; DNA: TGTGCCAGCAGGGGAGACAGGGACGGTTCACCCCTCCACTTT; CDR3: CASRGDRDGSPLHF
J: TRBJ2-7; size: -; D: TRBD1; V: TRBV28; DNA: TGTGCCAGCTGGGACAGAGGACATCATTTGTCGTACTACGAGCAGTACTTC; CDR3: CASWDRGHHLSYYEQYF
J: TRBJ2-2; size: -; D: TRBD2; V: TRBV28; DNA: TGTGCCAGCAACCTAGCGGGGGACACCGGGGAGCTGTTTTTT; CDR3: CASNLAGDTGELFF
J: TRBJ1-1; size: -; D: -; V: TRBV5-5; DNA: TGTGCCAGCAGCCCTTGGGAGGACACTGAAGCTTTCTTT; CDR3: CASSPWEDTEAFF
J: TRBJ1-4; size: -; D: -; V: TRBV6-5; DNA: TGTGCCAGCCGCCCACCCGGTAGTAGTGAAAAACTGTTTTTT; CDR3: CASRPPGSSEKLFF
J: TRBJ1-5; size: -; D: -; V: TRBV11-2; DNA: TGTGCCAGCAGCACTGGGGGCCCCAATCAGCCCCAGCATTTT; CDR3: CASSTGGPNQPQHF
J: TRBJ1-2; size: -; D: -; V: TRBV6-2/TRBV6-3; DNA: TGTGCCAGCAGTTACGGGACACTGGATAACTATGGCTACACCTTC; CDR3: CASSYGTLDNYGYTF
J: TRBJ2-5; size: -; D: TRBD2; V: TRBV2; DNA: TGTGCCAGCAGGGAAGTTAGCGGGGGCGGGGAGACCCAGTACTTC; CDR3: CASREVSGGGETQYF
J: TRBJ1-2; size: -; D: -; V: TRBV30; DNA: TGTGCCTGGAGTGTACAGAGGTCCGGAGGGACGTTCTATGGCTACACCTTC; CDR3: CAWSVQRSGGTFYGYTF
J: TRBJ2-7; size: -; D: TRBD2; V: TRBV2; DNA: TGTGCCAGCAGTGATAACCCGGCGCTAGCGGGGGAGCTAATCTACGAGCAGTACTTC; CDR3: CASSDNPALAGELIYEQYF
J: TRBJ1-2; size: -; D: TRBD1; V: TRBV20-1; DNA: TGCAGTGCTAATGACAGGGGCATTTACTATGGCTACACCTTC; CDR3: CSANDRGIYYGYTF